This TCR beta chain is drawn from a study of sequential checkpoint blockade in melanoma. Data came from immunoSEQ multiplex PCR; TCRdb stores just in-frame clones and leaves some out. This table holds roughly 30,000 clones, about 86% found once. Treatment described: randomized to nivolumab then ipilimumab (arm A) or the reverse (arm B). The receptor was isolated from a human donor with melanoma. The starting material was CD8+ T cells sorted from blood (inferred from file names), obtained from a patient given nivolumab and ipilimumab in sequence.

In DNA form, the CDR3 reads TGTGCCAGCAGCTTGACAGGGAACGAGCAGTACTTC. Translation gives CASSLTGNEQYF. The rearrangement uses TRBV11-2 and TRBJ2-7; TRBD1 matches at 7 bases. Germline V CDR1 and CDR2: SGHAT, FQNNGV. Losses at the gene ends were 3 bases for V and 5 bases for J; bases not matched to a gene: 1. This CDR3 has 12 residues.